This T cell receptor (beta chain) was recovered during a study of vaccination effects on CD4 cells after COVID-19. Whole-study findings and limits: Early post-infection timepoints were missing from the study, which also had few convalescent patients.

Antigen-specific CD4+ T cells were expanded with viral peptide pools in the ViraFEST assay before sequencing. An approximately 10-day culture period preceded the isolation of CD4+ T cells. Negative nucleocapsid antibody tests before and after vaccination confirmed no previous SARS-CoV-2 infection. PBMC cultures contained over 1.5 million cells per well, 8.5 to 10 IU/ml IL-2 and approximately 9.4 ug/ml peptides. Sequenced by immunoSEQ multiplex PCR; TCRdb stores in-frame clones only, minus some. The sample carries 30,000 to 45,000 clones, under 70% recorded once. The table lists this clone with a few counts. Its specificity is not known. CDR1 is SGHNT and CDR2 is YYREEE in the germline V gene (reference sequence). V lost 3 bases to trimming and J lost 3 bases, with 4 bases between them. The CDR3 totals 12 residues.

This clonotype was sampled from a human donor who received a COVID-19 vaccine. The chain links TRBV5-4 to TRBJ2-1; D gene ambiguous. The sequencing here drew on CD4+ T cells from PBMCs cultured with HCoV-OC43 spike peptides, taken before COVID-19 vaccination. Stated subset: HCoV-OC43 spike overlapping peptide pool stimulation. Here the CDR3 DNA reads TGTGCCAGCAGCTCCGACTACAATGAGCAGTTCTTC. It is translated as CASSSDYNEQFF.